The TCR beta chain described here comes from a study of blood T cell repertoires in COVID-19. CDR3 size: 16 residues. With V trimmed by 3 bases and J by 0 bases, 5 bases remained unmatched. Looked up from germline, CDR1 is MGHRA and CDR2 is YSYEKL. TCRdb keeps only in-frame clones here, not all; method: immunoSEQ multiplex PCR. The sample contains approximately 180,000 clones, nearly 90% of which appear only once. The sample comprised PBMCs or T cells enriched from blood (not recorded which). This receptor was taken from a woman aged 40 to 50 with acute COVID-19. V is TRBV4-1 and J is TRBJ1-3; 7 nucleotides line up with TRBD1. The CDR3 coding sequence is TGCGCCAGCAGCCACCAGACAGGGACCTCTGGAAACACCATATATTTT. It encodes CASSHQTGTSGNTIYF.